This entry lists 3 T cell receptor beta chains sequenced from one sample in a study of lymphopenia after photon versus proton radiotherapy. Assay: immunoSEQ multiplex PCR; the TCRdb copy retains only in-frame clones and omits some. This table holds around 62,000 clones, approximately 84% found once. The sample was peripheral blood, taken from a patient treated with proton-based radiotherapy. These receptors were obtained from a man between 60 and 70 years old with pancreatic cancer.

This clone has only a few counts. Here the CDR3 reads CASSLGPSNYEQYF. As DNA, the CDR3 is TGCGCCAGCAGCCTAGGTCCCTCTAACTACGAGCAGTACTTC. The gene calls are TRBV4-1 and TRBJ2-7; D is ambiguous. The CDR3 contains 14 residues. With 4 bases removed from V and 3 bases from J, the gap between germline ends came to 13 bases. Germline V lookup: CDR1 MGHRA, CDR2 YSYEKL.

V is TRBV28 and J is TRBJ1-5; 7 bases are shared with TRBD1. V trimming: 4 bases; J trimming: 6 bases; junction bases outside the gene matches: 12. The CDR3 has 16 amino acids. Germline V gives CDR1 MDHEN, CDR2 SYDVKM. CDR3 sequence (DNA): TGTGCCAGCAGTTACCAGGGGACAGCGAGGGTTCAGCCCCAGCATTTT. It specifies CASSYQGTARVQPQHF.

This clone was detected once. This chain joins TRBV4-1 and TRBJ1-2; tentative D call: TRBD1 (6 bases). Germline CDR1 and CDR2: MGHRA and YSYEKL. The V gene lost 0 bases and the J gene lost 4 bases, with 15 bases spanning the gap. The CDR3 has 16 residues. CDR3 DNA: TGCGCCAGCAGCCAAGATAGTAATGGGGGCTCCTATGGCTACACCTTC. It specifies CASSQDSNGGSYGYTF.